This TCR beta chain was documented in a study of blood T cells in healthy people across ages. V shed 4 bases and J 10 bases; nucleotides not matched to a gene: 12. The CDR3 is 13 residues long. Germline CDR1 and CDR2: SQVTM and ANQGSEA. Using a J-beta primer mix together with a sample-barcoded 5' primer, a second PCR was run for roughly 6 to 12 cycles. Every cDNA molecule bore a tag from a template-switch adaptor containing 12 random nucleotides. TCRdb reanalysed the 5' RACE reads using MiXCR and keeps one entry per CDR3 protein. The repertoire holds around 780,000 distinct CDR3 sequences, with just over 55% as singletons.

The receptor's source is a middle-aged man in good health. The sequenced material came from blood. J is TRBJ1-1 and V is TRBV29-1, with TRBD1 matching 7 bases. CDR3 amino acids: CSVVSGGGERAFF. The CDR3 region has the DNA TGCAGCGTTGTATCAGGAGGGGGCGAGCGAGCTTTCTTT.